This TCR beta chain was identified in a study of T cell repertoires in cytomegalovirus infection (dated by TCRdb to about 2019). For context, the study as a whole: Donor HLA type was relevant to the analysis, because carriage of CMV infection together with the matching HLA type was indicated by public TCR beta signatures. General study outcomes and caveats: The ex vivo response was dominated by HLA-C-restricted CMV-specific TCR beta clonotypes, and the single most frequent clonotype in two of eight donors was supplied by these HLA-C-restricted clonotypes. In both this cohort and an independent roughly 400-donor cohort, the cumulative frequency of public TCR beta family members distinguished carriers of CMV infection plus the relevant HLA type.

This clonotype appeared many times. The antigen it binds to is not known. Per-base qualities were not stored, and no clone one base away is much larger. From the cysteine through the phenylalanine, the CDR3 covers 14 amino acids. Only CDR3 DNA is held: 42 bases, read in frame from base 1. Reading the germline V gene gives CDR1 MDHEN and CDR2 SYDVKM. V is pared back by 4 bases and J by 7 bases, with 11 bases lying between the germline termini. For sequencing, an Illumina HiSeq 1500 was employed. TCRdb applied fastp at Q25 and MiXCR to the public reads, then kept only in-frame beta chains. Each CDR3 protein gets just one entry, which takes the most common genes and DNA from the rows behind it. The sample table lists around 210,000 distinct CDR3 sequences, 6.5% of them with a count of one. The ten most abundant clones make up around 6.5% of the sample.

The sequenced material came from PBMCs. This chain is built from TRBV28 and TRBJ1-6; the D gene lacks a confident call. The source is a human donor in good health (CMV status not recorded). Some clones in this sample may be carry-over from other donors' samples. The nucleotides read TGTGCCAGCAGTTCGCACGCACTAAATTCACCCCTCCACTTT. Its protein reads: CASSSHALNSPLHF.